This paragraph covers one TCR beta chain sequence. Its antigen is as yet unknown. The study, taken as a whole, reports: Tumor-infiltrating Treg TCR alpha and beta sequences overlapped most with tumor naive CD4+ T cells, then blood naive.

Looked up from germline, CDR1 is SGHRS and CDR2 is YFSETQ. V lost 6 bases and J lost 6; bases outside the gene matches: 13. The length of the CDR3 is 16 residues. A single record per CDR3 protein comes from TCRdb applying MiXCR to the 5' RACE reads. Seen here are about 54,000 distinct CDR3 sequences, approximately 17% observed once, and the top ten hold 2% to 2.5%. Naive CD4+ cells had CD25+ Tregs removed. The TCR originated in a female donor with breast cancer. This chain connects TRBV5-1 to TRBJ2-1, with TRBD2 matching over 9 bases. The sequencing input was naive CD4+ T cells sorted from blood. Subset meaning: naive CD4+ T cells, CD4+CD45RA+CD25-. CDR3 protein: CASNWGSSGKGNEQFF. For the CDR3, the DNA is TGCGCCAGCAACTGGGGTTCTAGCGGGAAAGGCAATGAGCAGTTCTTC.